The 13 T cell receptor beta chains below all came from one sample that was sequenced in a study of Ad26.COV2.S vaccination and SARS-CoV-2 variants. Clones were read by immunoSEQ multiplex PCR, and TCRdb kept only the in-frame ones, dropping some. This table has 350,000 to 450,000 clones, roughly nine tenths appearing once. The source material was peripheral blood, sampled after recovery from COVID-19. Source of these receptors: a human donor who had recovered from COVID-19.

This chain links TRBV12-5 with TRBJ2-7, with 11 bases fitting TRBD1. The J segment lost 3 bases and the V segment lost 1 base, leaving 5 bases of the junction unmatched. The CDR3 totals 16 residues. Per the germline V gene, CDR1 is LGHNT and CDR2 is FRNRAP. This CDR3 is CASGLDPGQGVYEQYF. For the CDR3, the DNA is TGTGCTAGTGGTTTGGATCCGGGACAGGGGGTCTACGAGCAGTACTTC.

The chain is built from TRBV13 and TRBJ1-4, with D unclear. The V end was cut by 5 bases, the J end by 0 bases, with 10 bases between. CDR1 is PRHDT and CDR2 is FYEKMQ in the germline V gene (reference sequence). CDR3 size: 15 residues. The CDR3: CASSAFLATNEKLFF. The CDR3 DNA reads as TGTGCCAGCAGCGCCTTTCTTGCAACTAATGAAAAACTGTTTTTT.

The chain employs TRBV19 and TRBJ1-4; a possible D gene is TRBD1 (5 bases). CDR3 size: 14 residues. The V gene's germline CDR1 is LNHDA and CDR2 SQIVND (reference sequence). The V and J ends lost 1 base and 8 bases respectively, with 11 bases between them. The DNA of the CDR3 is TGTGCCAGTAGTATAGGTGTACCAGGGGAAAAACTGTTTTTT. Its translation is CASSIGVPGEKLFF.

This chain uses TRBV19 with TRBJ2-3; tentatively, D is TRBD1 (5 bases). The V and J ends lost 0 bases and 5 bases respectively, with 18 bases between them. This CDR3 comprises 17 residues. Germline CDR1 and CDR2: LNHDA and SQIVND (reference sequence). CDR3 sequence (DNA): TGTGCCAGTAGTATAGAAGCAGGGCCTATTTTCGGAGATACGCAGTATTTT. This encodes CASSIEAGPIFGDTQYF.

This clone has a single count. The rearrangement uses TRBV4-3 and TRBJ1-2; D is ambiguous. V was trimmed by 0 bases and J by 3 bases, leaving 11 bases between them. Germline CDR1 is LGHNA and CDR2 is YSLEER. The CDR3 spans 15 residues. The CDR3 protein is CASSQDYLAHYGYTF. The CDR3 DNA is TGCGCCAGCAGCCAAGATTACCTGGCCCACTATGGCTACACCTTC.

V gene TRBV18 combines with J gene TRBJ1-1; no clear D gene. Germline V gives CDR1 KGHSH, CDR2 LQKENI. This CDR3 has 12 amino acids. V lost 5 bases and J 4 bases, leaving 8 bases between the germline ends. CDR3 nucleotides: TGTGCCAGCTCATCGGGGATCACTGAAGCTTTCTTT. It specifies CASSSGITEAFF.

The CDR3 bases are TGTGCCAGCACCCCGGGAGCCCCGGGGGAGACCCAGTACTTC. It translates to CASTPGAPGETQYF. The V gene is TRBV11-2, the J gene TRBJ2-5; tentatively, D is TRBD2 (6 bases). CDR3 size: 14 residues. V lost 7 bases and J 5 bases, leaving 17 bases between the germline ends. Germline V lookup: CDR1 SGHAT, CDR2 FQNNGV.

This chain connects TRBV6-6 to TRBJ1-1; a possible D gene is TRBD1 (6 bases). Trimming took off 7 bases at V and 4 bases at J, with 13 bases between the two ends. This CDR3 contains 13 residues. Germline V CDR1 and CDR2: MNHNY, SVGAGI (reference sequence). The CDR3 coding sequence is TGTGCCAGCACTCCGAGGGGGGTCACTGAAGCTTTCTTT. This gives the protein CASTPRGVTEAFF.

The genes are TRBV6-6 and TRBJ1-2; 7 positions match TRBD1. The CDR3 has 15 amino acids. The V segment lost 4 bases and the J segment 7 bases; nucleotides outside the gene matches: 12. Per germline, CDR1 MNHNY and CDR2 SVGAGI (reference sequence). CDR3 sequence reads: CASSSNNDRVSGYTF. Written as DNA, the CDR3 is TGTGCCAGCAGTTCTAATAATGACAGGGTCTCTGGCTACACCTTC.

This clone was detected only a few times. The chain links TRBV9 to TRBJ1-2, with D uncertain. Germline loops: CDR1 SGDLS, CDR2 YYNGEE. The CDR3 is 17 amino acids. With 0 bases removed from V and 4 bases from J, the gap between germline ends came to 19 bases. The CDR3 bases are TGTGCCAGCAGCGTAGTAGGTTCGGCAGGACCAATCTATGGCTACACCTTC. Its translation is CASSVVGSAGPIYGYTF.

The chain couples TRBV5-4 to TRBJ2-3; 11 nucleotides line up with TRBD2. The J segment lost 5 bases and the V segment lost 10 bases, leaving 12 bases of the junction unmatched. Germline V lookup: CDR1 SGHNT, CDR2 YYREEE (reference sequence). The CDR3 has 15 amino acids. The CDR3 DNA reads as TGTGCCTACAGCGCTAGCGGGGGGCGGATAGATACGCAGTATTTT. Translated, it gives CAYSASGGRIDTQYF.

In its sample, this clone was seen a few times. V is TRBV19 and J is TRBJ2-2; 7 bases are shared with TRBD1. Per germline, CDR1 LNHDA and CDR2 SQIVND (reference sequence). The CDR3 loop spans 14 amino acids. The V gene end was trimmed by 6 bases and the J gene end by 3 bases; junction bases not matched to a gene: 4. DNA of the CDR3: TGTGCCAGTAGAAGACAGGGTGACACCGGGGAGCTGTTTTTT. Amino acids: CASRRQGDTGELFF.

This sequence joins TRBV3-1 (or the pseudogene TRBV3-2) and TRBJ1-4, with TRBD1 matching 11 bases. After removal of 4 bases from V and 6 bases from J, the junction contained 13 bases not matched to a gene. This CDR3 spans 18 amino acids. The germline V gene encodes CDR1 LGHDT and CDR2 YNNKEL (reference sequence). CDR3 DNA sequence: TGTGCCAGCAGCCCCCAAATCGGACAGGGGGCAATGGATGAAAAACTGTTTTTT. It specifies CASSPQIGQGAMDEKLFF.